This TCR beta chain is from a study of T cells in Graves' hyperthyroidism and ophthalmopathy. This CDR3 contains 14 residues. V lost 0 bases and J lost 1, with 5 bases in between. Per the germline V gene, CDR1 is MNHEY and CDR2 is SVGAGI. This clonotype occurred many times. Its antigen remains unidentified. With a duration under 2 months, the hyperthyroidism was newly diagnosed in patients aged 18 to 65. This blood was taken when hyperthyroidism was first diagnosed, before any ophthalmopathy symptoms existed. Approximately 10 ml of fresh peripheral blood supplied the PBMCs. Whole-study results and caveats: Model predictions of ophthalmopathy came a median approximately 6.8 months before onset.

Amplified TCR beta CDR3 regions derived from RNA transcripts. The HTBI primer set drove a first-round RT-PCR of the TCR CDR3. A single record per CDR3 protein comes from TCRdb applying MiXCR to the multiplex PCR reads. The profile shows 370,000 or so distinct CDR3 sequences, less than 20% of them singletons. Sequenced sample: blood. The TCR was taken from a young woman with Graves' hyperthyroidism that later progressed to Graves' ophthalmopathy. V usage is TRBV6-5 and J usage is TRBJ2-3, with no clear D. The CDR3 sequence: CASSYSRGTDTQYF. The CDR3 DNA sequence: TGTGCCAGCAGTTACTCAAGAGGCACAGATACGCAGTATTTT.